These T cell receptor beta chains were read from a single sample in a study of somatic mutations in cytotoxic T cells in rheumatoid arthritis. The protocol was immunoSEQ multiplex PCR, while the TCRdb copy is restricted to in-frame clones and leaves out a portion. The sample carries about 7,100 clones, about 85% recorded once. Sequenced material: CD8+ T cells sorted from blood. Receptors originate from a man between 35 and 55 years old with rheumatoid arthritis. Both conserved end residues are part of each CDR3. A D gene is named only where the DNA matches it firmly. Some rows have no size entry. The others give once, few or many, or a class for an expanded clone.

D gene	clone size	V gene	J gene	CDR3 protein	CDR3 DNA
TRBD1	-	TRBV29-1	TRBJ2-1	CLQRSPQGECYNEQFF	TGCTTGCAGCGATCACCACAGGGGGAATGCTACAATGAGCAGTTCTTC
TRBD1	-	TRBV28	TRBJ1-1	CASSPGQIVNTEAFF	TGTGCCAGCAGTCCGGGACAGATCGTTAACACTGAAGCTTTCTTT
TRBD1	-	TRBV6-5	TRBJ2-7	CASSPRGQAYEQYF	TGTGCCAGCAGTCCCCGAGGACAGGCCTACGAGCAGTACTTC
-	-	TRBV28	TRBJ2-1	CASKLPGGWSYNEQFF	TGTGCCAGCAAGCTCCCTGGGGGGTGGTCCTACAATGAGCAGTTCTTC
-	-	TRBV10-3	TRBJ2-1	CAISDLSDGNNEQFF	TGTGCCATCAGTGATCTCTCGGACGGGAACAATGAGCAGTTCTTC
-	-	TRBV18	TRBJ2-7	CASSPERNAYEQYF	TGTGCCAGCTCACCAGAAAGAAATGCCTACGAGCAGTACTTC
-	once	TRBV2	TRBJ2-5	CASNGLEETQYF	TGTGCCAGCAACGGACTGGAAGAGACCCAGTACTTC
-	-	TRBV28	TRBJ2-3	CASSLGRGRTDTQYF	TGTGCCAGCAGTTTGGGGCGGGGCAGAACAGATACGCAGTATTTT
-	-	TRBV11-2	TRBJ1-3	CASSSPGSGNTIYF	TGTGCCAGCAGCTCCCCGGGCTCTGGAAACACCATATATTTT
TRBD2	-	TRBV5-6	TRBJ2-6	CASSLGLAGPSGANVLTF	TGTGCCAGCAGCTTGGGACTAGCGGGACCCTCTGGGGCCAACGTCCTGACTTTC
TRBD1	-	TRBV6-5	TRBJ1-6	CASSRRQGENSPLHF	TGTGCCAGCTCCCGTCGGCAGGGGGAGAATTCACCCCTCCACTTT
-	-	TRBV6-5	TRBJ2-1	CASSYSVLNNEQFF	TGTGCCAGCAGTTACTCCGTATTAAACAATGAGCAGTTCTTC
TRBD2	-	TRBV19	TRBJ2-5	CASSISSGGPETQYF	TGTGCCAGTAGTATCTCTAGCGGGGGCCCAGAGACCCAGTACTTC
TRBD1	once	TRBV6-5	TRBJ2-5	CASSHGSGGETQYF	TGTGCCAGCAGTCACGGGTCAGGGGGAGAGACCCAGTACTTC
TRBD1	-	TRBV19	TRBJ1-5	CASSGQVFNSNQPQHF	TGTGCCAGTAGCGGACAGGTGTTTAATAGCAATCAGCCCCAGCATTTT
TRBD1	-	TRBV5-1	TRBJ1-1	CASSFDETGGTEAFF	TGCGCCAGCAGCTTTGATGAGACAGGGGGGACTGAAGCTTTCTTT
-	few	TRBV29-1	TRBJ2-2	CSVEVTRITGELFF	TGCAGCGTTGAAGTCACGAGGATAACCGGGGAGCTGTTTTTT
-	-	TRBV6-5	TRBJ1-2	CASKKTDRFNYGYTF	TGTGCCAGCAAGAAAACGGACAGATTTAACTATGGCTACACCTTC
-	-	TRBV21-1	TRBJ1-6	CASSKKMRAREEDSPLHF	TGTGCCAGCAGCAAAAAAATGCGGGCCAGGGAGGAGGATTCCCCCCTCCACTTT
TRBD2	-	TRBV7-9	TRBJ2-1	CASSFGGANNEQFF	TGTGCCAGCAGCTTCGGGGGGGCGAACAATGAGCAGTTCTTC
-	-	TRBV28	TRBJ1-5	CASSFPDYSNQPQHF	TGTGCCAGCAGTTTCCCAGATTATAGCAATCAGCCCCAGCATTTT
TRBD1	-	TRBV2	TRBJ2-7	CASDRGSYEQYF	TGTGCCAGTGACAGGGGGTCCTACGAGCAGTACTTC
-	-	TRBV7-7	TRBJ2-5	CASSPSRASQETQYF	TGTGCCAGCAGCCCATCGAGGGCCAGTCAAGAGACCCAGTACTTC
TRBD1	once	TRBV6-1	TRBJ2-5	CASSEQGAFSAETQYF	TGTGCCAGCAGTGAGCAGGGGGCATTTTCTGCGGAGACCCAGTACTTC
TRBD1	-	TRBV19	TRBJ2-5	CASSKQIQGWQETQYF	TGTGCCAGTAGTAAACAAATACAGGGGTGGCAAGAGACCCAGTACTTC
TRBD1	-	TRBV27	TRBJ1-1	CASSPKGADMNTEAFF	TGTGCCAGCAGTCCTAAGGGGGCAGACATGAACACTGAAGCTTTCTTT
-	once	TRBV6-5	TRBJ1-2	CASSYSVLIGYTF	TGTGCCAGCAGTTACTCCGTACTTATCGGCTACACCTTC
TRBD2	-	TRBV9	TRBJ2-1	CASSVWASGGGEQFF	TGTGCCAGCAGCGTATGGGCTAGCGGGGGTGGTGAGCAGTTCTTC
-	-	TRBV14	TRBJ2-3	CASSPNPMEPDTQYF	TGTGCCAGCAGCCCTAACCCCATGGAGCCAGATACGCAGTATTTT
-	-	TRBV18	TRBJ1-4	CASSPAQGLLNEKLFF	TGTGCCAGCTCACCCGCCCAGGGGTTATTAAATGAAAAACTGTTTTTT
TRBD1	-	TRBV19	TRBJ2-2	CASSTSWQGANTGELFF	TGTGCCAGTAGTACCTCGTGGCAGGGGGCGAACACCGGGGAGCTGTTTTTT
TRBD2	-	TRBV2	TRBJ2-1	CASMTSGGDNEQFF	TGTGCCAGCATGACTAGCGGGGGAGACAATGAGCAGTTCTTC
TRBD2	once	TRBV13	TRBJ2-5	CASSLKTGGGETQYF	TGTGCCAGCAGCTTAAAAACGGGGGGGGGAGAGACCCAGTACTTC
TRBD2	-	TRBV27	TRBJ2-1	CASSFGGGAGNEQFF	TGTGCCAGCAGTTTCGGCGGGGGGGCTGGGAATGAGCAGTTCTTC
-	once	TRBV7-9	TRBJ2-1	CASSLEFGVYNEQFF	TGTGCCAGCAGCTTAGAGTTCGGGGTTTACAATGAGCAGTTCTTC
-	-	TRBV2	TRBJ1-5	CASSDWQYSNQPQHF	TGTGCCAGCAGTGATTGGCAGTATAGCAATCAGCCCCAGCATTTT
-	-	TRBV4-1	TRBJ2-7	CASSPEVAYEQYF	TGCGCCAGCAGCCCCGAGGTCGCCTACGAGCAGTACTTC
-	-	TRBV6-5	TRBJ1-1	CASSYSQNIPAFF	TGTGCCAGCAGTTACTCTCAGAACATTCCGGCTTTCTTT
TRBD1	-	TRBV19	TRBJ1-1	CASRVTGGSANTEAFF	TGTGCCAGTAGGGTTACAGGGGGATCGGCGAACACTGAAGCTTTCTTT
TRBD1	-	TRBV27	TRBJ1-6	CASRFGTVRRDSPLHF	TGTGCCAGCAGGTTTGGGACAGTCAGGCGGGATTCACCCCTCCACTTT
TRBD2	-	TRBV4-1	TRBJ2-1	CASSQRGLAGYYNEQFF	TGCGCCAGCAGCCAACGGGGACTAGCGGGATACTACAATGAGCAGTTCTTC
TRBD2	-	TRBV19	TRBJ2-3	CASSMGLAGAFGTDTQYF	TGTGCCAGTAGTATGGGACTAGCGGGGGCCTTCGGCACAGATACGCAGTATTTT
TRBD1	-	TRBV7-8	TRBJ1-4	CASSLNRGPSEKLFF	TGTGCCAGCAGCTTGAACAGGGGGCCGAGTGAAAAACTGTTTTTT
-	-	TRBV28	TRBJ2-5	CASSYLGGEYQETQYF	TGTGCCAGCAGTTACCTCGGGGGAGAGTACCAAGAGACCCAGTACTTC
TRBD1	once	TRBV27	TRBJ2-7	CASSWGQGNDEQYF	TGTGCCAGCAGTTGGGGACAGGGCAACGACGAGCAGTACTTC
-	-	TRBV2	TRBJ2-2	CASSEDSNTGELFF	TGTGCCAGCAGTGAGGACAGCAACACCGGGGAGCTGTTTTTT
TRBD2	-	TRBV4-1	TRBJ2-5	CASSQSLAVQETQYF	TGCGCCAGCAGCCAGTCACTAGCGGTTCAAGAGACCCAGTACTTC
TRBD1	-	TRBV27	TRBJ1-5	CASRGGTGEQPQHF	TGTGCCAGCAGGGGTGGGACAGGGGAACAGCCCCAGCATTTT
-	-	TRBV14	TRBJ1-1	CASSSNREGNTEAFF	TGTGCCAGCAGTTCTAACAGGGAAGGGAACACTGAAGCTTTCTTT
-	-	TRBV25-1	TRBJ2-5	CASSDISAGMQETQYF	TGTGCCAGCAGTGATATCTCGGCGGGGATGCAAGAGACCCAGTACTTC
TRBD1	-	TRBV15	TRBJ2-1	CATSRFRDRGINEQFF	TGTGCCACCAGCAGATTCCGGGACAGGGGGATCAATGAGCAGTTCTTC
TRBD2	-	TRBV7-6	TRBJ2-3	CASSLFSGGAIEDTQYF	TGTGCCAGCAGCTTATTTAGCGGGGGGGCCATAGAAGATACGCAGTATTTT
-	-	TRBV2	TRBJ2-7	CASSEGPYEQYF	TGTGCCAGCAGTGAAGGGCCATACGAGCAGTACTTC
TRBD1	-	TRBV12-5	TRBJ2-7	CASGYQDRTVPDEQYF	TGTGCTAGTGGGTACCAGGACAGGACTGTACCCGACGAGCAGTACTTC
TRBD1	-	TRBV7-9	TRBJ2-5	CASSPGQVQETQYF	TGTGCCAGCAGCCCCGGACAGGTCCAAGAGACCCAGTACTTC
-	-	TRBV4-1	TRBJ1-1	CASSHWTASEAFF	TGCGCCAGCAGTCATTGGACAGCCTCTGAAGCTTTCTTT
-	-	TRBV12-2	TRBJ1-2	CASRLEGADGYTF	TGTGCAAGTCGCTTAGAAGGGGCGGATGGCTACACCTTC